The 27 T cell receptor beta chains reported below all come from one sample, sequenced in a study of shared clonotypes between healthy human individuals. The table came from immunoSEQ multiplex PCR; TCRdb's copy has only in-frame clones and leaves some out. The data hold roughly 650,000 clones, with roughly 97% observed a single time. The sequenced sample was naive CD4+ T cells sorted from blood. The subset denotes: CD45RA+ positively selected. The receptors come from a woman aged 25 to 45 in good health.

The chain uses TRBV11-2 and TRBJ2-7; the D gene is possibly TRBD2 (5 bases). Germline lookup yields CDR1 SGHAT and CDR2 FQNNGV. The CDR3 loop spans 13 amino acids. V lost 4 bases and J 4 bases, leaving 11 bases between the germline ends. CDR3 loop: CASSYTREYEQYF. CDR3 DNA: TGTGCCAGCAGCTACACCCGGGAATACGAGCAGTACTTC. Full variable domain (outside the CDR3, taken from reference TRBV11-2 and TRBJ2-7): EAGVAQSPRYKIIEKRQSVAFWCNPISGHATLYWYQQILGQGPKLLIQFQNNGVVDDSQLPKDRFSAERLKGVDSTLKIQPAKLEDSAVYLCASSYTREYEQYFGPGTRLTVT.

The V gene is TRBV6-1, the J gene TRBJ1-2; D ambiguous. Germline V gene lookup returns CDR1 MNHNS and CDR2 SASEGT. The CDR3 is made up of 14 amino acids. Trimming cost V 3 bases and J 6 bases, with 14 bases left between them. The CDR3 protein is CASSEGWGRNGYTF. The CDR3 coding sequence is TGTGCCAGCAGTGAGGGTTGGGGTAGGAATGGCTACACCTTC.

V and J are TRBV30 and TRBJ2-5; D gene ambiguous. CDR1 is GTSNPN, CDR2 SVGIG, per germline (reference sequence). This CDR3 has 13 amino acids. The ends were cut back, 1 base at V and 3 bases at J, with 9 bases in the middle. CDR3 bases: TGTGCCTGGAGTGGGAATTCTAAAGAGACCCAGTACTTC. It specifies CAWSGNSKETQYF.

V gene TRBV29-1 combines with J gene TRBJ1-3; D not resolved. V was cut by 3 bases and J by 0 bases, with 9 bases left in between. The V gene's germline CDR1 is SQVTM and CDR2 ANQGSEA. The CDR3 has 14 residues. The CDR3 region is CSVDEGASGNTIYF. The CDR3 bases are TGCAGCGTTGATGAGGGTGCCTCTGGAAACACCATATATTTT.

The count of this clone is one. This chain's CDR3 is CASSLLAGGSIYEQYF. As DNA, the CDR3 is TGTGCCAGCAGTTTACTTGCGGGAGGGAGTATTTACGAGCAGTACTTC. The V gene is TRBV27, the J gene TRBJ2-7; 9 nucleotides match TRBD2. The CDR3 has 16 residues. Trimming took 2 bases from V and 4 from J; bases not matched to a gene: 9. Germline loops: CDR1 MNHEY, CDR2 SMNVEV (reference sequence).

This chain links TRBV7-3 with TRBJ2-3; 9 bases agree with TRBD2. The junction had 0 bases not matched to a gene; V was cut back by 2 bases and J by 0 bases. Germline V gene lookup returns CDR1 SGHTA and CDR2 FQGTGA. This CDR3 has 15 amino acids. CDR3 bases: TGTGCCAGCAGCTTAGCGGGAGGGAGCACAGATACGCAGTATTTT. Protein: CASSLAGGSTDTQYF.

The chain links TRBV11-3 to TRBJ2-2; D unclear. The CDR3 is 13 amino acids. Germline CDR1 SGHNT, CDR2 YENEEA. V was cut by 5 bases and J by 7 bases, with 11 bases left in between. This CDR3 reads CASSPDEFGELFF. CDR3 DNA sequence: TGTGCCAGCAGCCCCGACGAGTTCGGGGAGCTGTTTTTT.

The V call is TRBV6-1, the J call TRBJ1-5; 9 bases are shared with TRBD1. CDR1 and CDR2 from the germline V gene are MNHNS and SASEGT. V was clipped by 4 bases and J by 11 bases; unmatched bases: 12. This CDR3 is built from 15 residues. CDR3 region: CASSVTGTGLQTQHF. The CDR3 coding sequence is TGTGCCAGCAGTGTGACCGGGACAGGGCTCCAGACCCAGCATTTT.

The genes are TRBV11-2 and TRBJ2-5; 7 bases fit TRBD2. V was clipped by 6 bases and J by 1 base; unmatched bases: 8. Germline values: CDR1 SGHAT, CDR2 FQNNGV. This CDR3 comprises 15 residues. The CDR3 here is CASRSLASIQETQYF. The CDR3 DNA is TGTGCCAGCAGGTCACTAGCGTCCATCCAAGAGACCCAGTACTTC.

As for this clone: This sample also contains other DNA sequences that code for the same CDR3. The rearrangement uses TRBV5-1 and TRBJ2-7; 7 bases map to TRBD2. Germline assignment: CDR1 SGHRS and CDR2 YFSETQ. The CDR3 contains 15 residues. Germline trimming cut 2 bases from V and 1 base from J; bases unmatched to any gene: 6. The CDR3 here is CASSLGLAASYEQYF. The CDR3 nucleotides read TGCGCCAGCAGCTTAGGCCTAGCGGCTTCCTACGAGCAGTACTTC.

J is TRBJ1-2 and V is TRBV28, with 8 positions matching TRBD1. Germline lookup yields CDR1 MDHEN and CDR2 SYDVKM. The CDR3 extends over 16 amino acids. The V segment lost 9 bases and the J segment 4 bases; nucleotides outside the gene matches: 16. CDR3 protein: CASAGTGPSSGYGYTF. The CDR3 bases are TGTGCCAGTGCCGGGACAGGCCCTTCCTCGGGCTATGGCTACACCTTC.

The chain uses TRBV7-2 and TRBJ1-1; D is uncertain. V was pared by 3 bases and J by 0 bases, with 17 bases between. The germline CDR1 and CDR2 sequences are SGHTA and FQGNSA. CDR3 length: 17 amino acids. CDR3 region: CASSLDGSVGMNTEAFF. DNA of the CDR3: TGTGCCAGCAGCTTGGACGGGTCCGTAGGTATGAACACTGAAGCTTTCTTT. Looking up the rest from reference TRBV7-2 and TRBJ1-1 gives the full variable domain: GAGVSQSPSNKVTEKGKDVELRCDPISGHTALYWYRQSLGQGLEFLIYFQGNSAPDKSGLPSDRFSAERTGGSVSTLTIQRTQQEDSAVYLCASSLDGSVGMNTEAFFGQGTRLTVV.

The chain employs TRBV7-7 and TRBJ2-3; D possibly matches TRBD1 or TRBD2 (7 bases each). The CDR3 loop spans 16 amino acids. V was clipped by 0 bases and J by 9 bases, with 19 bases between them. Germline V lookup: CDR1 SSHAT, CDR2 FNYEAQ (reference sequence). CDR3 bases: TGTGCCAGCAGCTTAGCGCTAGGGAGGGGGCGCGGAACGCAGTATTTT. Translated, it gives CASSLALGRGRGTQYF.

V is TRBV5-1 and J is TRBJ1-1; 11 nucleotides align to TRBD1. Germline V CDR1 and CDR2: SGHRS, YFSETQ. The CDR3 is 19 amino acids. Trimming removed 4 bases from V and 3 bases from J; junction bases left unmatched: 17. Written as DNA, the CDR3 is TGCGCCAGCAGCCACACCCGGACAGGGGGCGCATATGGTGACACTGAAGCTTTCTTT. It encodes CASSHTRTGGAYGDTEAFF.

The chain carries TRBV5-5 and TRBJ1-1, with unresolved D. This CDR3 is built from 14 residues. Trimming took off 0 bases at V and 1 base at J, with 7 bases between the two ends. Germline loops: CDR1 SGHKS, CDR2 YYEKEE (reference sequence). Here the CDR3 DNA reads TGTGCCAGCAGCTTGGCTGGGTCGAACACTGAAGCTTTCTTT. This encodes CASSLAGSNTEAFF.

A single count supports this clone. The chain employs TRBV28 and TRBJ1-1; 7 nucleotides align to TRBD1. V was pared by 6 bases and J by 5 bases, with 9 bases of the junction left unmatched. CDR3 length equals 14 residues. CDR1 is MDHEN, CDR2 SYDVKM, per germline. The CDR3 nucleotides are TGTGCCAGCAGCATTGACAGGGTGCGGACTGAAGCTTTCTTT. It codes for CASSIDRVRTEAFF.

Only one count was recorded for this clone. J is TRBJ2-1 and V is TRBV5-4, with D possibly TRBD2 on 6 matching bases. The germline V and J ends were trimmed by 4 bases and 7 bases, with 15 bases remaining between them. The germline gives CDR1 SGHNT, CDR2 YYREEE (reference sequence). The CDR3 spans 14 residues. Written as DNA, the CDR3 is TGTGCCAGCAGCCAGAACAGAGCGGGTAATGAGCAGTTCTTC. It codes for CASSQNRAGNEQFF.

This rearrangement joins TRBV6-1 to TRBJ1-5; TRBD1 is a possible D gene (6 bases). Per the germline V gene, CDR1 is MNHNS and CDR2 is SASEGT. V gave up 8 bases and J gave up 5 bases, with 13 bases separating them. The CDR3 contains 13 residues. CDR3 bases: TGTGCCAGCGCCCCCAGGGGAGATCAGCCCCAGCATTTT. It is translated as CASAPRGDQPQHF.

The genes are TRBV27 and TRBJ2-2; D possibly matches TRBD1 or TRBD2 (5 bases each). Germline CDR1 reads MNHEY; CDR2 reads SMNVEV (reference sequence). CDR3 size: 15 residues. Trimming stripped 3 bases from V and 0 bases from J, with 8 bases between. CDR3 nucleotide sequence: TGTGCCAGCAGTTTGATGGGGGCGAACACCGGGGAGCTGTTTTTT. It translates to CASSLMGANTGELFF.

The J gene is TRBJ1-2, the V gene TRBV10-3; 9 positions match TRBD1. Germline V gives CDR1 ENHRY, CDR2 SYGVKD. The CDR3 contains 14 residues. Unmatched junction bases numbered 5, after V lost 6 bases and J lost 3 bases. CDR3 in DNA: TGTGCCATCAGCTCCGGGACAGGGTACTATGGCTACACCTTC. It specifies CAISSGTGYYGYTF.

This clone was seen a few times. V is TRBV6-5 and J is TRBJ1-1, with D perhaps TRBD1 (6 bases). CDR1 and CDR2 (germline): MNHEY, SVGAGI. The length of the CDR3 is 13 residues. Trimming pared 2 bases from V and 5 bases from J, leaving 9 bases between. CDR3 DNA: TGTGCCAGCAGTTACCATCAGGGGACTGAAGCTTTCTTT. Its protein product is CASSYHQGTEAFF.

This chain uses TRBV19 with TRBJ2-5; D remains ambiguous. Per germline, CDR1 LNHDA and CDR2 SQIVND (reference sequence). V shed 6 bases and J shed 2 bases, with 4 bases lying between them. The CDR3 covers 11 residues. The chain's CDR3 is CASRGQETQYF. CDR3 DNA: TGTGCCAGTAGGGGTCAAGAGACCCAGTACTTC.

The genes are TRBV28 and TRBJ2-1, with D hard to call. The germline gives CDR1 MDHEN, CDR2 SYDVKM. The CDR3 covers 11 residues. Trimming removed 1 base from V and 11 bases from J, with 6 bases in between. DNA of the CDR3: TGTGCCAGCAGTTTATCCGGAAAGCAGTTCTTC. As protein: CASSLSGKQFF. Complete variable domain (other parts from reference TRBV28 and TRBJ2-1): DVKVTQSSRYLVKRTGEKVFLECVQDMDHENMFWYRQDPGLGLRLIYFSYDVKMKEKGDIPEGYSVSREKKERFSLILESASTNQTSMYLCASSLSGKQFFGPGTRLTVL.

The CDR3 DNA sequence: TGTGCCAGCAGTACGATAGCGGGAGGGCGCAACGAGCAGTACTTC. Its translation is CASSTIAGGRNEQYF. The chain is built from TRBV28 and TRBJ2-7; TRBD2 matches 11 bases. CDR1 and CDR2 from the germline V gene are MDHEN and SYDVKM. The ends lost 5 bases at V and 5 bases at J; junction bases unmatched: 8. The CDR3 contains 15 residues.

J is TRBJ2-3 and V is TRBV20-1; weak D call: TRBD1 (5 bases). There are 11 residues in the CDR3. V was clipped by 8 bases and J by 9 bases, with 15 bases between them. CDR1 and CDR2 from the germline V gene are DFQATT and SNEGSKA (reference sequence). The CDR3 region has the DNA TGCAGTAAGGGGCGCGCTGCCACGCAGTATTTT. It translates to CSKGRAATQYF.

The chain employs TRBV7-9 and TRBJ2-4, with 7 nucleotides matching TRBD1. The length of the CDR3 is 18 residues. From germline, CDR1 is SEHNR and CDR2 FQNEAQ (reference sequence). V was pared by 4 bases and J by 9 bases, with 21 bases of the junction left unmatched. The CDR3 is CASSYGRDAQGSDGIQYF. CDR3 DNA sequence: TGTGCCAGCAGCTATGGTCGTGACGCACAGGGGAGCGATGGCATTCAGTACTTC. The entire variable domain, with the rest obtained from reference TRBV7-9 and TRBJ2-4, is as follows: DTGVSQNPRHKITKRGQNVTFRCDPISEHNRLYWYRQTLGQGPEFLTYFQNEAQLEKSRLLSDRFSAERPKGSFSTLEIQRTEQGDSAMYLCASSYGRDAQGSDGIQYFGAGTRLSVL.

This clone was detected only once. This chain joins TRBV9 and TRBJ2-7; TRBD1 matches at 11 bases. The CDR3 covers 15 residues. Per germline, CDR1 SGDLS and CDR2 YYNGEE. Unmatched junction bases numbered 4, after V lost 0 bases and J lost 5 bases. CDR3 sequence (DNA): TGTGCCAGCAGCGTAGCTTGGACAGGGGGCGACGAGCAGTACTTC. The encoded protein is CASSVAWTGGDEQYF.